This T cell receptor (beta chain) was documented in a study of control samples from healthy donors and cancer patients. Data came from immunoSEQ multiplex PCR; TCRdb stores just in-frame clones and leaves some out. Among over 100,000 clones, roughly 92% were seen once, and the ten largest hold roughly 6%. Germline assignment: CDR1 SEHNR and CDR2 FQNEAQ (reference sequence). V lost 5 bases, J lost 4 bases, and 11 bases lay in between. This CDR3 has 13 residues. The TCR was taken from a man aged 18 to 29 in good health. The J gene is TRBJ1-2, the V gene TRBV7-9; no definite D call. The sequencing input was blood. The CDR3 reads CASSHTTLYGYTF. The CDR3 nucleotides read TGTGCCAGCAGCCACACCACTCTCTATGGCTACACCTTC.